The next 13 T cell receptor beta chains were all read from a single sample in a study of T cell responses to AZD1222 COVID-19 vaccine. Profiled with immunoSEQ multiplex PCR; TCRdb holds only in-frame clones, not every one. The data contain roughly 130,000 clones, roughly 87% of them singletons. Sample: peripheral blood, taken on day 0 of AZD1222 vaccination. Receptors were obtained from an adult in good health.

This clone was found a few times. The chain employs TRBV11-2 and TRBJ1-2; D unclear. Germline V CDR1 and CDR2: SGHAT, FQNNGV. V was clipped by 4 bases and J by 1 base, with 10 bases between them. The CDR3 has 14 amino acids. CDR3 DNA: TGTGCCAGCAGCTCCCGGACGGGTAACTATGGCTACACCTTC. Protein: CASSSRTGNYGYTF. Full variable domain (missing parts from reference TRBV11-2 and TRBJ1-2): EAGVAQSPRYKIIEKRQSVAFWCNPISGHATLYWYQQILGQGPKLLIQFQNNGVVDDSQLPKDRFSAERLKGVDSTLKIQPAKLEDSAVYLCASSSRTGNYGYTFGSGTRLTVV.

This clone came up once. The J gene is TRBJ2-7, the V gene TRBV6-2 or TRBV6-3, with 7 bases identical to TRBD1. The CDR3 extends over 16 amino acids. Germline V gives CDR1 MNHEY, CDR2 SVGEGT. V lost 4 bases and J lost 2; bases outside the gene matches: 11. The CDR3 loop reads CASSFPLSGTAYEQYF. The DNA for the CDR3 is TGTGCCAGCAGTTTCCCGTTGTCCGGGACAGCCTACGAGCAGTACTTC.

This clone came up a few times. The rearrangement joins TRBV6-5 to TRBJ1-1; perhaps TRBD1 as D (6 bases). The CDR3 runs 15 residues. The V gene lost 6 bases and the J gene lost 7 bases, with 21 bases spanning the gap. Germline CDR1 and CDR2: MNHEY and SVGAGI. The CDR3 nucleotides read TGTGCCAGCAGGTCCCCGGGGGCCGGTACTCTTGAAGCTTTCTTT. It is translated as CASRSPGAGTLEAFF.

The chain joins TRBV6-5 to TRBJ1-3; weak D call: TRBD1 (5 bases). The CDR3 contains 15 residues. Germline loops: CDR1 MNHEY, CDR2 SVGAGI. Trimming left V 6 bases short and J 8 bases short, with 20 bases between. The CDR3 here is CASSPSSGIRDTIYF. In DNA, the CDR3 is TGTGCCAGCAGCCCAAGTTCAGGGATTCGAGACACCATATATTTT.

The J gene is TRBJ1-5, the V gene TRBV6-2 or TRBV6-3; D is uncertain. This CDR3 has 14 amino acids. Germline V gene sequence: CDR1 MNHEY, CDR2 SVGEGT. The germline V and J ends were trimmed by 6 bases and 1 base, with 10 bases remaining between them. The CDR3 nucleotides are TGTGCCAGCAGCCGCGGGGTGAGCAATCAGCCCCAGCATTTT. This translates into CASSRGVSNQPQHF.

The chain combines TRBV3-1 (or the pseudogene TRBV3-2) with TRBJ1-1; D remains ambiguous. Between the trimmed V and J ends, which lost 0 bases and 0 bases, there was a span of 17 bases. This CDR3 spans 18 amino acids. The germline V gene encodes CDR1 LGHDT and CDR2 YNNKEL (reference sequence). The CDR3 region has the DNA TGTGCCAGCAGCCAAGATCTGGGCAGGACCAGTATGAACACTGAAGCTTTCTTT. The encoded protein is CASSQDLGRTSMNTEAFF.

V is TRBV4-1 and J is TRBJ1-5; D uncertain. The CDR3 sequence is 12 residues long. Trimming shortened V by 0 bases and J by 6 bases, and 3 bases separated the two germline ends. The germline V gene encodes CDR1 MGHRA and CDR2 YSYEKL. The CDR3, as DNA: TGCGCCAGCAGCCAAGACGGTCAGCCCCAGCATTTT. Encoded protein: CASSQDGQPQHF.

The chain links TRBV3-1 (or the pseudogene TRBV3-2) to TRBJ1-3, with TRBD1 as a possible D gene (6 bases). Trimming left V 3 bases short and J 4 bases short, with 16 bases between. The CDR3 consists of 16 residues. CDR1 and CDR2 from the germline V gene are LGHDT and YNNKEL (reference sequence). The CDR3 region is CASSQADSVWGNTIYF. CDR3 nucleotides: TGTGCCAGCAGCCAGGCGGACAGCGTTTGGGGAAACACCATATATTTT.

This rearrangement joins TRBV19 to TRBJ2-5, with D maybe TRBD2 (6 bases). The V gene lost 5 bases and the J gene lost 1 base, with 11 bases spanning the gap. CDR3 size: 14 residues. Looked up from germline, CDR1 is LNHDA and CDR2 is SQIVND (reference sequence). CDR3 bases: TGTGCCAGTAGTCTCCGGGACTCCCAAGAGACCCAGTACTTC. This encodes CASSLRDSQETQYF.

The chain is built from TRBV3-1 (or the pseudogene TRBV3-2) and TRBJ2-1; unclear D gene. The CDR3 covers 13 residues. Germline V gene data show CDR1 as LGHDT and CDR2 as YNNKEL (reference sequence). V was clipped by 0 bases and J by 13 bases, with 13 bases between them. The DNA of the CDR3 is TGTGCCAGCAGCCAAGATGGTAGAGGTCAACAGTTCTTC. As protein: CASSQDGRGQQFF.

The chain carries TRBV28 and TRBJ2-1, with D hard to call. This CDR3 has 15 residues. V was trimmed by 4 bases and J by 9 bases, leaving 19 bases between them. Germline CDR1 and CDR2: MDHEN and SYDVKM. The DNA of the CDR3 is TGTGCCAGCAGTTCAACCAAAGGAAGGAACTCTGAGCAGTTCTTC. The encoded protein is CASSSTKGRNSEQFF.

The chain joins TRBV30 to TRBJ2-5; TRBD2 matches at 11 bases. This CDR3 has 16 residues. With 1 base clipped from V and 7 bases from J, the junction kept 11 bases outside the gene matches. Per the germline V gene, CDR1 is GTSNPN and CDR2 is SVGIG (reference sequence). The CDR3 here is CAWSDELAGVAGTQYF. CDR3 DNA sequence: TGTGCCTGGAGTGATGAACTAGCGGGGGTGGCCGGGACCCAGTACTTC.

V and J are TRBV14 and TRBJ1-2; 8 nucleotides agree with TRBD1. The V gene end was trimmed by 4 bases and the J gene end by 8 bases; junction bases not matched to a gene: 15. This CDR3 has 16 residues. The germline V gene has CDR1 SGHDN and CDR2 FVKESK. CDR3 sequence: CASSPLWTGRFRGYTF. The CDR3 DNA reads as TGTGCCAGCAGCCCACTTTGGACAGGGAGATTCCGCGGCTACACCTTC. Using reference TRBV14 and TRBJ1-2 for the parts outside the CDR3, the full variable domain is EAGVTQFPSHSVIEKGQTVTLRCDPISGHDNLYWYRRVMGKEIKFLLHFVKESKQDESGMPNNRFLAERTGGTYSTLKVQPAELEDSGVYFCASSPLWTGRFRGYTFGSGTRLTVV.